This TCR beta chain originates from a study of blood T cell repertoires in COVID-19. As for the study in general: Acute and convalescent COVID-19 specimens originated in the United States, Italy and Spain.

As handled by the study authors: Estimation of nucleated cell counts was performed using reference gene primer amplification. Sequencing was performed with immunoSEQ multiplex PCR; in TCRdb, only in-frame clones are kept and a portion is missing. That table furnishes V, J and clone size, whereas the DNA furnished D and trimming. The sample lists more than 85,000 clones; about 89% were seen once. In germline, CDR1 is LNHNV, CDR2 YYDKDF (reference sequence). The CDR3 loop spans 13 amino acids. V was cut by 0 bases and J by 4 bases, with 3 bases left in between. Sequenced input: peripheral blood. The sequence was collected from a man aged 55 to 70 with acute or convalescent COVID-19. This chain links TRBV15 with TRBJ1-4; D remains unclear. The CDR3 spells CATSRDLNEKLFF. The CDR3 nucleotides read TGTGCCACCAGCAGAGACCTTAATGAAAAACTGTTTTTT.